This TCR beta chain was obtained from a study of breast tumors, draining lymph nodes, adjacent tissues. Findings of the study overall: Most tumor T cells seemingly derive from lymph node, then expand in tumor. Data only fit, rather than demonstrated, lymph node origin of most tumor T cells. Tumor repertoires ranked between lymph nodes and nontumor tissue in diversity, with V and J gene preferences. Compared with basal-like, luminal-like tumors shared significantly more repertoire with nontumor tissue.

Breast cancer patients provided tissue from their axillary draining lymph nodes. Deletions cut 3 bases from V and 7 bases from J, with 12 bases between. This CDR3 has 13 residues. The germline V gene encodes CDR1 SGHNT and CDR2 YENEEA. TCRdb used MiXCR to reprocess the multiplex PCR reads, holding one entry per CDR3 protein. The table has 160,000 or so distinct CDR3 sequences, approximately 30% seen once; the top ten hold less than 4%. This clonotype showed up many times. What it binds is not known. This TCR came from a female donor with breast cancer. Some clones in this sample may be carry-over from other donors' samples. The chain joins TRBV11-3 to TRBJ2-5; maybe TRBD2 (6 bases). Source material: axillary lymph node tissue. CDR3 in DNA: TGTGCCAGCAGCTTTGGGCAGGGAGGGACCCAGTACTTC. This translates into CASSFGQGGTQYF.